What follows is one T cell receptor beta chain and its context. This clone was observed a single time. What antigen it recognizes has not been identified. Base qualities are not at hand, and no much larger clone is one base apart. A second Seattle source provided samples from volunteer blood donors who had recovered from COVID-19. Whole blood was collected in K2EDTA tubes by collaborating institutions according to the institutions' own protocols. For TCRbeta analysis, collaborator samples were shipped as frozen whole blood, as isolated PBMCs, or as DNA extracted from either sample type. V is cut back by 7 bases and J by 3 bases, with 7 bases in the junction unmatched. Based on the germline V gene, the CDR1 and CDR2 sequences are SQVTM and ANQGSEA. From the cysteine through the phenylalanine, the CDR3 covers 14 amino acids. Of all the DNA, just the CDR3 is kept, 42 bases in frame from base 1. The sample originates from a study of blood T cell repertoires in COVID-19 (dated by TCRdb to the early 2020s). Context from the whole study: The collaborator samples originated in the United States, Italy and Spain and spanned the acute and convalescent phases of COVID-19. The material from the prospective study consisted of cDNA or gDNA derived from T cells, B-cell-depleted T cells, or PBMCs. Deeply sampled blood TCRbeta repertoires from subjects exposed to, actively infected with, or recovered from COVID-19 were included in the dataset. The repertoires were released in a freely available public database meant as a resource for research on the immune response to SARS-CoV-2. The samples were drawn from the first 160 participants of the ongoing ImmuneRACE study and from some 1,300 subjects provided by 6 global collaborators. Nearly every sample came with metadata listing a de-identified subject ID, COVID-19 status, age in years and sex. Where HLA class I and class II types were available, the types were taken from metadata supplied by the sample provider, not from assay-based typing. Overall study results and their limits: How much clinical and demographic metadata was included differed by source and by participant, and the metadata was provided uncurated.

TCRbeta CDR3 regions were amplified from genomic DNA by means of the immunoSEQ Assay, a bias-controlled multiplex PCR. The paper's data handling went like this. Nucleated cell counts per sample were estimated from amplification of reference gene primers within the assay. To quantify the absolute abundance of each unique TCRbeta CDR3 rearrangement, sequence reads were collapsed and filtered. For each sample, productive Simpson clonality was calculated as the square root of Simpson's diversity index over productive rearrangements. TCRdb holds this immuneACCESS table with in-frame rearrangements only. Some clones are missing; in checked studies, unresolved V genes explain under half, and the rest has no known cause. The V and J calls and clone size were taken over from that table, and D and trimming were inferred from the DNA. The sample contains a few hundred thousand clones, around 90% of them found a single time. Of the sample, roughly 4% falls within the top ten clones.

The TCR sequence derives from a man in his fifties or sixties who had recovered from COVID-19. The chain employs TRBV29-1 and TRBJ1-5; the junction holds 9 bases that match TRBD1. The sample comprised peripheral blood. CDR3 region: CSALGTGPNQPQHF. The DNA reads TGCAGCGCCTTAGGGACAGGGCCCAATCAGCCCCAGCATTTT.